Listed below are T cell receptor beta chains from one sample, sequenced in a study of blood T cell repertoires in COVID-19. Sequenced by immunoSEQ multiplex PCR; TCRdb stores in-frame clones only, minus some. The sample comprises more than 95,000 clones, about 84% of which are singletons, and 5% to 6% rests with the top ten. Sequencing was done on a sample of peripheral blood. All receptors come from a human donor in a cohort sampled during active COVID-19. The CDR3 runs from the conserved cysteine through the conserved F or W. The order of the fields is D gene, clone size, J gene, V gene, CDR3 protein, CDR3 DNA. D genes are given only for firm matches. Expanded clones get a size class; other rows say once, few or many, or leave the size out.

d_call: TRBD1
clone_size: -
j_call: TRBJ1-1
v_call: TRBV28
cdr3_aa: CASSFGQGITEAFF
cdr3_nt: TGTGCCAGCAGTTTCGGACAGGGGATCACTGAAGCTTTCTTT

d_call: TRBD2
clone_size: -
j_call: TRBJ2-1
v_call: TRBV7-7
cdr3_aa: CASSPRGGVASGYNEQFF
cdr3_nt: TGTGCCAGCAGCCCCCGGGGGGGTGTGGCTAGCGGATACAATGAGCAGTTCTTC

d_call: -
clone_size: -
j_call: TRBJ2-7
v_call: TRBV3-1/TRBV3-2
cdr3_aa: CASSQELRNYEQYF
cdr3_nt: TGTGCCAGCAGCCAAGAGCTCAGGAACTACGAGCAGTACTTC

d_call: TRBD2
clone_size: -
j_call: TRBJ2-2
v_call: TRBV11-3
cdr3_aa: CASSQTSGRANGELFF
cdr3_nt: TGTGCCAGCAGCCAGACTAGCGGGAGGGCCAACGGGGAGCTGTTTTTT

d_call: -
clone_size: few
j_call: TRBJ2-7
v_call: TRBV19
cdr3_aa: CASTLSHWRGTTRNPYEQYF
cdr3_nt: TGTGCCAGTACCCTATCCCATTGGAGGGGAACCACCCGAAATCCTTACGAGCAGTACTTC

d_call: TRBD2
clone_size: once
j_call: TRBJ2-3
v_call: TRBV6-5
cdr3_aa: CASRPGLSTDTQYF
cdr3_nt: TGTGCCAGCAGGCCGGGACTAAGCACAGATACGCAGTATTTT

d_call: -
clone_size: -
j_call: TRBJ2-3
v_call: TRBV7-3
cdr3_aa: CASSSPNTDTQYF
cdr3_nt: TGTGCCAGCAGTTCCCCTAACACAGATACGCAGTATTTT

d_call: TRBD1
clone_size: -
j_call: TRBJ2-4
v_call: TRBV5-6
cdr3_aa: CASGQGLAKNIQYF
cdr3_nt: TGTGCCAGCGGACAGGGGCTAGCCAAAAACATTCAGTACTTC

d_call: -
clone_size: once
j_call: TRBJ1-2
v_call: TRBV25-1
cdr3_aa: CASSVSGVYGYTF
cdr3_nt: TGTGCCAGCAGTGTCTCAGGGGTTTATGGCTACACCTTC

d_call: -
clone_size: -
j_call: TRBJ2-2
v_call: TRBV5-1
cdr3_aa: CASSQSRSDTGELFF
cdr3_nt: TGCGCCAGCAGCCAATCGCGGTCGGACACCGGGGAGCTGTTTTTT

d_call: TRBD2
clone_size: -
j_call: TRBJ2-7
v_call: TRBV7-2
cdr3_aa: CASSLAGAGGPNEQYF
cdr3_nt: TGTGCCAGCAGCTTAGCGGGAGCGGGAGGGCCCAACGAGCAGTACTTC

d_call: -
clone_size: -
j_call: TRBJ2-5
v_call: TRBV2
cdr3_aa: CASRPGGGETQYF
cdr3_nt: TGTGCCAGCAGGCCGGGTGGAGGAGAGACCCAGTACTTC

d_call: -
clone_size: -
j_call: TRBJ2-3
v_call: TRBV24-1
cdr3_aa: CATSVGGEEDTQYF
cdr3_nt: TGTGCCACCAGTGTAGGAGGAGAAGAAGATACGCAGTATTTT

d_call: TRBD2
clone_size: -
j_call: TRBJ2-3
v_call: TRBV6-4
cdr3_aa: CASSSGGTDTQYF
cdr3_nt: TGTGCCAGCAGCTCGGGAGGGACAGATACGCAGTATTTT

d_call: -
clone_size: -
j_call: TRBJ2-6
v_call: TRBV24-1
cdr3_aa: CATRLGLISGANVLTF
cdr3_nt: TGTGCCACCAGACTAGGACTGATCTCTGGGGCCAACGTCCTGACTTTC

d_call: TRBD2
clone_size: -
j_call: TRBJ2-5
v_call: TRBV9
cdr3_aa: CASSPGTSGETQYF
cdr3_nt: TGTGCCAGCAGCCCCGGGACTAGCGGGGAGACCCAGTACTTC

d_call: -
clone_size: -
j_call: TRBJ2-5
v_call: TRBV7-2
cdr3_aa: CASSLVYGSTETQYF
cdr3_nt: TGTGCCAGCAGCTTAGTTTACGGGAGTACTGAGACCCAGTACTTC

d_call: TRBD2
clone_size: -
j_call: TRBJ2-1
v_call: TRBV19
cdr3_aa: CASSKREVYNEQFF
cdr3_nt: TGTGCCAGTAGTAAGCGGGAGGTCTACAATGAGCAGTTCTTC

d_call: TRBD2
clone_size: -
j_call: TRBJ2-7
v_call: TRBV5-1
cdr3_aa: CASSWGLAGRYKAYEQYF
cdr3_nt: TGCGCCAGCAGCTGGGGACTAGCGGGGAGGTACAAAGCCTACGAGCAGTACTTC

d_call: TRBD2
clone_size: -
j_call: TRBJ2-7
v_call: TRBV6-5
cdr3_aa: CASSKLTSGRSEQYF
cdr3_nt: TGTGCCAGCAGTAAATTGACTAGCGGGAGATCCGAGCAGTACTTC

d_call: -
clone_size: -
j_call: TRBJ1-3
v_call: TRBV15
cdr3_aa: CATSFMSSGNTIYF
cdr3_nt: TGTGCCACCAGCTTCATGAGCTCTGGAAACACCATATATTTT

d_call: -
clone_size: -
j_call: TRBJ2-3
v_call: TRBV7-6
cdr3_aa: CASSRDSQADTQYF
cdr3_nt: TGTGCCAGCAGCAGGGACTCCCAGGCAGATACGCAGTATTTT

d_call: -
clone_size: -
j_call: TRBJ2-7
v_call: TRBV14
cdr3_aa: CASSFSSTGVVAYEQYF
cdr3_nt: TGTGCCAGCAGCTTTTCGTCAACCGGGGTGGTGGCCTACGAGCAGTACTTC

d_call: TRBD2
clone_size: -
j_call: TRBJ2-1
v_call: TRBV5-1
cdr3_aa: CASSTGGDSYNEQFF
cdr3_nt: TGCGCCAGCAGTACGGGAGGGGACTCCTACAATGAGCAGTTCTTC

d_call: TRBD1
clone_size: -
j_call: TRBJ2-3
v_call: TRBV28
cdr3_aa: CATGTGTHTDTQYF
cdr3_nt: TGTGCCACCGGGACAGGGACCCACACAGATACGCAGTATTTT

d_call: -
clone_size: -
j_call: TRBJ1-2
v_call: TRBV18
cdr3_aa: CASSPPYKYGYTF
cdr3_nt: TGTGCCAGCTCACCACCGTACAAGTATGGCTACACCTTC

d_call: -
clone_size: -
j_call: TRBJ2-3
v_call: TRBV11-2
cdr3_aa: CASSHTDTQYF
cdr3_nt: TGTGCCAGCAGTCACACAGATACGCAGTATTTT

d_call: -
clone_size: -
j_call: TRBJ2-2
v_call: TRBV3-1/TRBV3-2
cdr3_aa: CASSQDHSPGELFF
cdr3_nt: TGTGCCAGCAGCCAAGATCACTCGCCAGGGGAGCTGTTTTTT

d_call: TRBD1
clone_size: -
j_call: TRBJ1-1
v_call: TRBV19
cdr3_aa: CASSIRTGATTMNTEAFF
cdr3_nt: TGTGCCAGTAGTATCCGGACAGGGGCCACTACAATGAACACTGAAGCTTTCTTT

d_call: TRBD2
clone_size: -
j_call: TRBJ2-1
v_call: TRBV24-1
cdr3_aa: CATSDPGLADEQFF
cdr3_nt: TGTGCCACCAGTGACCCGGGACTAGCGGATGAGCAGTTCTTC

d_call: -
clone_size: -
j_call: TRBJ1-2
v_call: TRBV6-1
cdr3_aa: CASSENRDYGYTF
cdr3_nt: TGTGCCAGCAGTGAAAACAGGGACTATGGCTACACCTTC

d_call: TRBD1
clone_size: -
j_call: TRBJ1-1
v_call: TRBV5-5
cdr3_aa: CASSLRGQGYTEAFF
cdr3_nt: TGTGCCAGCAGCTTGCGGGGACAGGGATACACTGAAGCTTTCTTT

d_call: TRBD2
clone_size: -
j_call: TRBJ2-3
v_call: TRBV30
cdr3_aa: CAWGSGLKAGVADTQYF
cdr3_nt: TGTGCCTGGGGGAGCGGCCTAAAAGCGGGAGTTGCAGATACGCAGTATTTT

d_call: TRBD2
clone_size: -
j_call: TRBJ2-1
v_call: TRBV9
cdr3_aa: CASSALTSVSSYNEQFF
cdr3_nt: TGTGCCAGCAGCGCCTTGACTAGCGTGAGCTCCTACAATGAGCAGTTCTTC

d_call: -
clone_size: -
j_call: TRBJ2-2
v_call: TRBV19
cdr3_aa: CASSIRRGTNTGELFF
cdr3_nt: TGTGCCAGTAGTATACGCCGGGGGACGAACACCGGGGAGCTGTTTTTT

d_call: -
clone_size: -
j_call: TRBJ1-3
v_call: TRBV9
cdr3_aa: CASRPTGISSGNTIYF
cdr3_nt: TGTGCCTCGCGCCCTACAGGGATCTCCTCTGGAAACACCATATATTTT

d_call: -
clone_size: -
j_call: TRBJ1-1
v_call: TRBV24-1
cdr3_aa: CATSLRRANTEAFF
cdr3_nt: TGTGCCACCAGTCTTAGGAGGGCGAACACTGAAGCTTTCTTT

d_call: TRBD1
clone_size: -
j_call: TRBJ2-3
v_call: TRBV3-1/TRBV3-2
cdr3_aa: CASSQYRGVFPTDTQYF
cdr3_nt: TGTGCCAGCAGCCAATACAGGGGAGTGTTTCCCACAGATACGCAGTATTTT

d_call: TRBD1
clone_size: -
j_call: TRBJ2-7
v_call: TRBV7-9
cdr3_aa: CASSLAPGGPSIHEQYF
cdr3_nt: TGTGCCAGCAGCTTAGCGCCAGGGGGTCCCTCTATTCACGAGCAGTACTTC

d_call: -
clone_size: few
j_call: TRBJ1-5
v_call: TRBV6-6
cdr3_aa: CASSYGGGASNQPQHF
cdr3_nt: TGTGCCAGCAGTTACGGTGGGGGCGCGAGCAATCAGCCCCAGCATTTT

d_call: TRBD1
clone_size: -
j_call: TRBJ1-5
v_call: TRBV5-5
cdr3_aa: CASSPDRYPQPQHF
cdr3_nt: TGTGCCAGCAGCCCGGACAGGTACCCGCAGCCCCAGCATTTT

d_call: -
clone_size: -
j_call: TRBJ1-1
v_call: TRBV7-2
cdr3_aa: CASSPDRQYTEAFF
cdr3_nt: TGTGCCAGCAGCCCGGACAGACAATACACTGAAGCTTTCTTT

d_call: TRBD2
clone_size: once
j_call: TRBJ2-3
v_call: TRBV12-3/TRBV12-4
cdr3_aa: CASSSPLAGPFF
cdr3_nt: TGTGCCAGCAGTTCTCCCCTAGCGGGACCTTTTTTT

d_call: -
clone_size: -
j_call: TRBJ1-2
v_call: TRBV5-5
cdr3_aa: CASSFWGVEYGYTF
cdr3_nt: TGTGCCAGCAGCTTTTGGGGGGTTGAGTATGGCTACACCTTC